This T cell receptor (beta chain) is drawn from a study of post-analysis software for immune sequencing data. The germline gives CDR1 SGHVS, CDR2 FNYEAQ. V lost 5 bases to trimming and J lost 1 base; unmatched junction nucleotides: 7. The CDR3 loop spans 15 amino acids. General study findings and limits: In patients, five or six TRBV segments were more frequent than in controls, with TRBV5-6, TRBV5-1 and TRBV20-1 among them.

The authors incorporated unique molecular identifiers into the TCR beta cDNA libraries. TCRdb ran MiXCR on the PCR reads and lists one entry per CDR3 protein. The table lists about 770,000 distinct CDR3 sequences, about 43% of them singletons. This clonotype was counted a few times. The target antigen is unknown. Material: blood. The source is a girl aged 5-17 years with multiple sclerosis. This chain links TRBV7-6 with TRBJ2-7; 8 bases line up with TRBD1. This CDR3 reads CASSPDRVASYEQYF. The DNA of the CDR3 is TGTGCCAGCAGCCCGGACAGGGTAGCATCCTACGAGCAGTACTTC.